This T cell receptor (beta chain) was obtained from a study of shared clonotypes between healthy human individuals. The overall study: Plates per donor: three CD4 naive, three CD4 memory, two CD8 naive, one CD8 memory. Study-wide findings and caveats: The study found lower generation probabilities in non-shared clonotypes than in those shared by all four donors. Large depth notwithstanding, sorted-subset sequencing proved incomplete by rarefaction.

The V and J ends lost 3 bases and 0 bases, in that order; junction bases with no gene match: 2. CDR1 WNHNN and CDR2 SYGVQD come from the germline V gene (reference sequence). This CDR3 comprises 16 residues. Every contributor of samples was a Caucasian grown-up residing in Nashville, Tennessee. Turning to this clone: Its antigen remains unknown.

Assay used: immunoSEQ multiplex PCR; TCRdb lists only in-frame clones, some missing. The profile shows approximately 2.1 million clones, approximately 95% of them singletons. The sequence came from a man between 18 and 29 years old in good health. Some clones in this sample may be carry-over from other donors' samples. The sequenced sample consisted of naive CD4+ T cells from PBMCs. This sample's subset: CD45RA+ positively selected. The genes are TRBV10-1 and TRBJ2-4, with 10 nucleotides matching TRBD2. CDR3 sequence: CASSDRLAGAKNIQYF. For the CDR3, the DNA is TGCGCCAGCAGTGACCGACTAGCGGGAGCCAAAAACATTCAGTACTTC.